This record covers a single T cell receptor (beta chain). This sample is drawn from a study of blood T cell repertoires in COVID-19. Germline CDR1 and CDR2: SQVTM and ANQGSEA. The CDR3 totals 12 residues. Trimming took 3 bases from V and 0 from J, leaving 5 bases between them. TCRdb's table, derived via immunoSEQ multiplex PCR, lists solely in-frame clones and lacks some. The data show some 130,000 clones, nearly 70% seen once. The receptor's source is a woman in her seventies with acute or convalescent COVID-19. The sequenced material came from peripheral blood. The rearrangement links TRBV29-1 to TRBJ1-1, with D uncertain. The CDR3 protein is CSVDSLNTEAFF. DNA of the CDR3: TGCAGCGTTGACAGTTTGAACACTGAAGCTTTCTTT.